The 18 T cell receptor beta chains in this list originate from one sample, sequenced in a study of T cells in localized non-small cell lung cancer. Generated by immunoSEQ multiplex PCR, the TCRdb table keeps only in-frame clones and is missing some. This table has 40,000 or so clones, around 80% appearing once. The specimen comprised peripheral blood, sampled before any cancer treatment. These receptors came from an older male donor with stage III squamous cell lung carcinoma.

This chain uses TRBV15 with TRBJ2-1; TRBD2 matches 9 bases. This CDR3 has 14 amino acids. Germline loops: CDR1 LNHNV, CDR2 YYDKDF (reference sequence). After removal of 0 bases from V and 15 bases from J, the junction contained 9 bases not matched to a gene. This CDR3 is CATSRDPPSGGWFF. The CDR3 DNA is TGTGCCACCAGCAGAGATCCCCCGAGCGGGGGGTGGTTCTTC.

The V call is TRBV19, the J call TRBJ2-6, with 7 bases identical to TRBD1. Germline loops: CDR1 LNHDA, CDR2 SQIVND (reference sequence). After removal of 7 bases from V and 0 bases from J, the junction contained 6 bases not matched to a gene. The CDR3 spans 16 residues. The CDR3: CASITTGVSGANVLTF. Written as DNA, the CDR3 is TGTGCCAGTATAACCACAGGGGTCTCTGGGGCCAACGTCCTGACTTTC.

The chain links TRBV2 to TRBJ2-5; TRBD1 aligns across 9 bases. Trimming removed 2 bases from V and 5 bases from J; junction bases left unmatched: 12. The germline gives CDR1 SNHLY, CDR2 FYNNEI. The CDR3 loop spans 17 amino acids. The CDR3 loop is CASSEPRSGTGQETQYF. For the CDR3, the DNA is TGTGCCAGCAGTGAACCCCGATCCGGGACAGGGCAGGAGACCCAGTACTTC.

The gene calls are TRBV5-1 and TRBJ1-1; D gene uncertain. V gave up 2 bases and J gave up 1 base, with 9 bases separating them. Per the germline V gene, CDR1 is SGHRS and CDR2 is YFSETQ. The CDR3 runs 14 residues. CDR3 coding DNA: TGCGCCAGCAGCTTAAGGGTAACGAACACTGAAGCTTTCTTT. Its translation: CASSLRVTNTEAFF.

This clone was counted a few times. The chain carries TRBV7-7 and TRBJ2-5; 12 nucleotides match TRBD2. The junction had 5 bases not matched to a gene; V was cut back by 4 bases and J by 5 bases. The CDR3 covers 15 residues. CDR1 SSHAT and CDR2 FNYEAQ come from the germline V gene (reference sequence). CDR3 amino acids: CASSSTSGRWETQYF. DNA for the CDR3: TGTGCCAGCAGCTCCACTAGCGGGAGGTGGGAGACCCAGTACTTC. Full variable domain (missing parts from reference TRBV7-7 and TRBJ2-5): GAGVSQSPRYKVTKRGQDVTLRCDPISSHATLYWYQQALGQGPEFLTYFNYEAQPDKSGLPSDRFSAERPEGSISTLTIQRTEQRDSAMYRCASSSTSGRWETQYFGPGTRLLVL.

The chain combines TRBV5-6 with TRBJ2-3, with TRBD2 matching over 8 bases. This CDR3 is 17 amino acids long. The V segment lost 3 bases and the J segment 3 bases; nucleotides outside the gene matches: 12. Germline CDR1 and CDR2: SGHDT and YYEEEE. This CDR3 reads CASSSALKLAGTDTQYF. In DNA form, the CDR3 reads TGTGCCAGCAGCTCCGCCCTAAAGCTAGCGGGTACAGATACGCAGTATTTT.

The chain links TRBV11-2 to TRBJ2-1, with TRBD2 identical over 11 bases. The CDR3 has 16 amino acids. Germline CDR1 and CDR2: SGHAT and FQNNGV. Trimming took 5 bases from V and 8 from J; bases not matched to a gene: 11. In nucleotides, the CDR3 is TGTGCCAGCAGCCAACTAACTAGCGGGGGTTCTCATGAGCAGTTCTTC. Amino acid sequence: CASSQLTSGGSHEQFF.

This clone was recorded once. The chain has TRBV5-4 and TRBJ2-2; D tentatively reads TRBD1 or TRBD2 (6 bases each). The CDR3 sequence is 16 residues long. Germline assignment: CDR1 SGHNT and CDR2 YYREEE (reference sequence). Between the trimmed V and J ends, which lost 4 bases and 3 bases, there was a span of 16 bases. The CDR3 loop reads CASSLGGLSHTGELFF. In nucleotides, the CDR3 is TGTGCCAGCAGCCTAGGGGGACTCTCACACACCGGGGAGCTGTTTTTT.

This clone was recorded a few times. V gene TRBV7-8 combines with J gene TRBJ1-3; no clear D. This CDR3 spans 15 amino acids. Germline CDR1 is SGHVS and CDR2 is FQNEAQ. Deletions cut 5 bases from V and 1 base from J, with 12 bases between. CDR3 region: CASSPRLQSGNTIYF. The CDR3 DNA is TGTGCCAGCAGCCCCCGACTTCAATCTGGAAACACCATATATTTT.

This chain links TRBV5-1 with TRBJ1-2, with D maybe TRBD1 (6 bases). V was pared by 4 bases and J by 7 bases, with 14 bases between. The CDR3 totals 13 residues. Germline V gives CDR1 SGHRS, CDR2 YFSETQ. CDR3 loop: CASSQGTGFGYTF. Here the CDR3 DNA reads TGCGCCAGCAGCCAAGGAACAGGGTTTGGCTACACCTTC.

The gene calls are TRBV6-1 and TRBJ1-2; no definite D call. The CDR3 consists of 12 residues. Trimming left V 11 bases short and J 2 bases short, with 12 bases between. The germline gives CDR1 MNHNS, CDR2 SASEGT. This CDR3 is CAVRGSNYGYTF. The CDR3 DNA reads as TGTGCCGTGCGGGGATCCAACTATGGCTACACCTTC.

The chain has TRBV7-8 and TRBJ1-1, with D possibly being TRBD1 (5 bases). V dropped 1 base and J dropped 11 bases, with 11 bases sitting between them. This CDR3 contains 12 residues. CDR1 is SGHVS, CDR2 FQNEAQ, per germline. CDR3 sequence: CASSLEGAGAFF. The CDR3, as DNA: TGTGCCAGCAGCTTAGAAGGGGCAGGCGCTTTCTTT.

Written as DNA, the CDR3 is TGTGCCAGTAGTATAAACGTTCGACAGACCACAGATACGCAGTATTTT. Encoded protein: CASSINVRQTTDTQYF. The V call is TRBV19, the J call TRBJ2-3; D may be TRBD1 (5 bases). Germline CDR1 reads LNHDA; CDR2 reads SQIVND (reference sequence). This CDR3 contains 16 residues. Trimming left V 2 bases short and J 2 bases short, with 14 bases between.

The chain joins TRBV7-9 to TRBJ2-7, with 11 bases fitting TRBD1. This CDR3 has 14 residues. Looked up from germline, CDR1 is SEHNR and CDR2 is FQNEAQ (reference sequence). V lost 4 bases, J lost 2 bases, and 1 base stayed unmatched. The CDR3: CASSSDRGPYEQYF. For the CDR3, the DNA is TGTGCCAGCAGCTCGGACAGGGGGCCCTACGAGCAGTACTTC.

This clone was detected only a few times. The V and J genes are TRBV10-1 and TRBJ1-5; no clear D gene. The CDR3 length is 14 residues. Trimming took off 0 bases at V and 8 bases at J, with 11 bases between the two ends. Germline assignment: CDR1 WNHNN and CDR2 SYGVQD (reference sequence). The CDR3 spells CASSESGSIKPQHF. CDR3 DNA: TGCGCCAGCAGTGAGTCGGGGTCTATCAAGCCCCAGCATTTT.

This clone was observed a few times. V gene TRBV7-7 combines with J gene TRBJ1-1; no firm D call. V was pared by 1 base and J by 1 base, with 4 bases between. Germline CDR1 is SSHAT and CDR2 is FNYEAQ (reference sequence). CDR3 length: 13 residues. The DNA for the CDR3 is TGTGCCAGCAGCTTAGACAGGAACACTGAAGCTTTCTTT. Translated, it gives CASSLDRNTEAFF.

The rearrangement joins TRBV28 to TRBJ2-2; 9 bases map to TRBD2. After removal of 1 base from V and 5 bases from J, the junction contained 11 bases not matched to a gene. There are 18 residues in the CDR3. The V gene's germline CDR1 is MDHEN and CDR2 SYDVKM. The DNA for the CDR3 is TGTGCCAGCAGTTTATCCGTGAGCGGGAGGCCGCATACCGGGGAGCTGTTTTTT. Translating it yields CASSLSVSGRPHTGELFF.

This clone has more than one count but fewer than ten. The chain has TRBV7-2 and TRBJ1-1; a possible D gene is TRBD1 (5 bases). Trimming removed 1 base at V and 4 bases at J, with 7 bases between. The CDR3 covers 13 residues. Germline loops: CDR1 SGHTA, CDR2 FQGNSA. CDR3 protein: CASSLGGVTEAFF. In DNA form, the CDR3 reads TGTGCCAGCAGCTTAGGGGGGGTCACTGAAGCTTTCTTT.